This T cell receptor (beta chain) was identified in a study of blood T cell repertoires in COVID-19. Across the study: In each case, the material was cDNA or gDNA derived from T cells, B-cell-depleted T cells, or PBMCs.

The CDR3 contains 18 residues. Assay: immunoSEQ multiplex PCR; the TCRdb copy retains only in-frame clones and omits some. Among around 340,000 clones listed, around nine tenths were seen once. In terms of age and location, participants ranged from roughly 18 to 100 years and lived in about two dozen US areas. Cohorts were determined from participant-reported clinical history. This chain joins TRBV1 and TRBJ2-3; the table's D call TRBD2 went unverified against the DNA. TRBV1 is assigned pseudogene status. Sequencing used PBMCs or T cells enriched from blood (not recorded which). This TCR came from a woman aged 25 to 39 who had been exposed to COVID-19. CDR3 in amino acids: CTSSQIPGGGRSTDTQYF. As DNA, the CDR3 is TGCACCAGCAGCCAGATCCCAGGCGGCGGGAGGAGCACAGATACGCAGTATTTT.